This is a list of T cell receptor beta chains from one sample in a study of cytotoxic CD8 clonotypes in ibrutinib-treated CLL. Using immunoSEQ multiplex PCR, the repertoire was profiled, and TCRdb retains in-frame clones only, with some absent. The profile shows about 25,000 clones, around 85% of them singletons. This specimen consisted of PBMCs, obtained after 24 months of ibrutinib treatment. The receptor source for this set is a human donor with chronic lymphocytic leukemia. CDR3s include the opening cysteine and the closing phenylalanine or tryptophan. Fields, in order: clone size, V gene, J gene, D gene, CDR3 protein, CDR3 DNA. D genes are given only for firm matches. Clone size is given for some rows only: seen once, a few or many times, or a class if the clone is expanded.

abundance: .
v_gene: TRBV9
j_gene: TRBJ2-3
d_gene: TRBD2
CDR3aa: CASSVGLAGLTDTQYF
CDR3nt: TGTGCCAGCAGCGTAGGACTAGCGGGCCTCACAGATACGCAGTATTTT

abundance: .
v_gene: TRBV19
j_gene: TRBJ1-1
d_gene: TRBD1
CDR3aa: CASSRVGQTNTEAFF
CDR3nt: TGTGCCAGTAGTAGGGTGGGACAGACGAACACTGAAGCTTTCTTT

abundance: .
v_gene: TRBV7-6
j_gene: TRBJ2-7
d_gene: .
CDR3aa: CASSGNYEQYF
CDR3nt: TGTGCCAGCAGCGGCAACTACGAGCAGTACTTC

abundance: .
v_gene: TRBV6-6
j_gene: TRBJ2-4
d_gene: TRBD1
CDR3aa: CASSPRQGSKNIQYF
CDR3nt: TGTGCCAGCAGTCCCCGACAGGGATCCAAAAACATTCAGTACTTC

abundance: few
v_gene: TRBV6-1
j_gene: TRBJ1-1
d_gene: TRBD1
CDR3aa: CASRDREMNTEAFF
CDR3nt: TGTGCCAGCAGGGACAGGGAGATGAACACTGAAGCTTTCTTT

abundance: .
v_gene: TRBV10-3
j_gene: TRBJ2-7
d_gene: .
CDR3aa: CAISEYLRGAFVYEQYF
CDR3nt: TGTGCCATCAGTGAGTACCTGAGGGGGGCCTTTGTCTACGAGCAGTACTTC

abundance: .
v_gene: TRBV19
j_gene: TRBJ1-2
d_gene: TRBD1
CDR3aa: CASSPGTGDGYTF
CDR3nt: TGTGCCAGTAGCCCCGGGACAGGGGATGGCTACACCTTC

abundance: .
v_gene: TRBV19
j_gene: TRBJ2-7
d_gene: .
CDR3aa: CASSTQHSTYEQYF
CDR3nt: TGTGCCAGTAGTACTCAGCACAGTACCTACGAGCAGTACTTC

abundance: once
v_gene: TRBV27
j_gene: TRBJ2-7
d_gene: .
CDR3aa: CASSSIHNSYEQYF
CDR3nt: TGTGCCAGCAGTTCTATACACAACTCCTACGAGCAGTACTTC

abundance: .
v_gene: TRBV6-5
j_gene: TRBJ1-1
d_gene: .
CDR3aa: CASSYRDWGTEAFF
CDR3nt: TGTGCCAGCAGTTACCGCGACTGGGGCACTGAAGCTTTCTTT

abundance: .
v_gene: TRBV7-3
j_gene: TRBJ2-3
d_gene: TRBD1
CDR3aa: CASSLTGGGTDTQYF
CDR3nt: TGTGCCAGCAGCCTGACAGGGGGCGGGACAGATACGCAGTATTTT

abundance: .
v_gene: TRBV15
j_gene: TRBJ1-4
d_gene: TRBD1
CDR3aa: CATSRDNSDRGEKLFF
CDR3nt: TGTGCCACCAGCAGAGATAATAGTGACAGGGGTGAAAAACTGTTTTTT

abundance: .
v_gene: TRBV5-4
j_gene: TRBJ1-2
d_gene: .
CDR3aa: CASQSERGYYGYTF
CDR3nt: TGTGCCAGTCAAAGCGAGCGGGGGTACTATGGCTACACCTTC

abundance: .
v_gene: TRBV13
j_gene: TRBJ2-7
d_gene: .
CDR3aa: CASSSQGGEQYF
CDR3nt: TGTGCCAGCAGCTCTCAAGGGGGGGAGCAGTACTTC

abundance: .
v_gene: TRBV10-3
j_gene: TRBJ1-2
d_gene: TRBD1
CDR3aa: CAISDRGLNYGYTF
CDR3nt: TGTGCCATCAGTGACAGGGGGCTAAACTATGGCTACACCTTC

abundance: .
v_gene: TRBV7-8
j_gene: TRBJ2-7
d_gene: TRBD1
CDR3aa: CASSFPGTGAEQYF
CDR3nt: TGTGCCAGCAGCTTCCCCGGGACAGGGGCCGAGCAGTACTTC

abundance: .
v_gene: TRBV7-3
j_gene: TRBJ1-1
d_gene: TRBD1
CDR3aa: CASSYGQGLQTEAFF
CDR3nt: TGTGCCAGCAGCTACGGACAGGGTCTACAAACTGAAGCTTTCTTT

abundance: .
v_gene: TRBV28
j_gene: TRBJ2-7
d_gene: .
CDR3aa: CASTGRRGEQYF
CDR3nt: TGTGCCAGCACGGGTCGGAGGGGCGAGCAGTACTTC

abundance: .
v_gene: TRBV7-7
j_gene: TRBJ2-5
d_gene: .
CDR3aa: CASSLEAGGQETQYF
CDR3nt: TGTGCTAGCAGCTTAGAGGCTGGCGGCCAAGAGACCCAGTACTTC

abundance: .
v_gene: TRBV5-4
j_gene: TRBJ2-5
d_gene: .
CDR3aa: CASSLEPSYGRGETQYF
CDR3nt: TGTGCCAGCAGCTTGGAGCCCTCTTACGGACGAGGAGAGACCCAGTACTTC

abundance: .
v_gene: TRBV5-6
j_gene: TRBJ2-1
d_gene: TRBD2
CDR3aa: CASSSGTSVNEQFF
CDR3nt: TGTGCCAGCAGCTCCGGGACTAGCGTAAATGAGCAGTTCTTC

abundance: few
v_gene: TRBV4-1
j_gene: TRBJ2-2
d_gene: .
CDR3aa: CASSQGVLKNTGELFF
CDR3nt: TGCGCCAGCAGCCAGGGAGTACTCAAGAACACCGGGGAGCTGTTTTTT

abundance: .
v_gene: TRBV10-3
j_gene: TRBJ2-3
d_gene: .
CDR3aa: CASNPGHTSTDTQYF
CDR3nt: TGTGCCAGCAACCCGGGACACACTAGCACAGATACGCAGTATTTT

abundance: .
v_gene: TRBV5-1
j_gene: TRBJ1-2
d_gene: .
CDR3aa: CASSLRTEGWGYTF
CDR3nt: TGCGCCAGCAGCTTGCGCACCGAGGGTTGGGGCTACACCTTC

abundance: .
v_gene: TRBV10-3
j_gene: TRBJ2-1
d_gene: TRBD2
CDR3aa: CAISGLAGGESYNEQFF
CDR3nt: TGTGCCATCAGTGGGCTAGCGGGGGGAGAGTCCTACAATGAGCAGTTCTTC

abundance: .
v_gene: TRBV7-9
j_gene: TRBJ1-1
d_gene: TRBD1
CDR3aa: CASSSGGHPTEAFF
CDR3nt: TGTGCCAGCAGCTCAGGGGGCCACCCGACTGAAGCTTTCTTT

abundance: .
v_gene: TRBV2
j_gene: TRBJ1-6
d_gene: TRBD1
CDR3aa: CASSGQGSFYNSPLHF
CDR3nt: TGTGCCAGCAGCGGACAGGGGTCCTTCTATAATTCACCCCTCCACTTT

abundance: .
v_gene: TRBV7-9
j_gene: TRBJ1-1
d_gene: TRBD1
CDR3aa: CASSLGRGQVTEAFF
CDR3nt: TGTGCCAGCAGCTTAGGAAGGGGGCAGGTCACTGAAGCTTTCTTT

abundance: .
v_gene: TRBV27
j_gene: TRBJ1-5
d_gene: .
CDR3aa: CASSPGVGIGQPQHF
CDR3nt: TGTGCCAGCAGTCCGGGGGTGGGGATCGGTCAGCCCCAGCATTTT

abundance: .
v_gene: TRBV6-6
j_gene: TRBJ2-1
d_gene: TRBD2
CDR3aa: CASSYSASGGYNEQFF
CDR3nt: TGTGCCAGCAGTTACTCGGCTAGCGGGGGATACAATGAGCAGTTCTTC

abundance: once
v_gene: TRBV9
j_gene: TRBJ1-1
d_gene: .
CDR3aa: CASSAAGNTEAFF
CDR3nt: TGTGCCAGCAGCGCAGCAGGAAACACTGAAGCTTTCTTT

abundance: .
v_gene: TRBV28
j_gene: TRBJ1-1
d_gene: .
CDR3aa: CASSLGKNTEAFF
CDR3nt: TGTGCCAGCAGTTTAGGGAAAAACACTGAAGCTTTCTTT

abundance: .
v_gene: TRBV6-1
j_gene: TRBJ1-6
d_gene: TRBD1
CDR3aa: CASSVFLGTGDSPLHF
CDR3nt: TGTGCCAGCAGTGTGTTTCTTGGGACAGGGGATTCACCCCTCCACTTT

abundance: .
v_gene: TRBV30
j_gene: TRBJ1-1
d_gene: .
CDR3aa: CAWSVLRNTEAFF
CDR3nt: TGTGCCTGGAGTGTTCTTCGGAACACTGAAGCTTTCTTT

abundance: few
v_gene: TRBV27
j_gene: TRBJ2-1
d_gene: TRBD2
CDR3aa: CASSYFLAGGDNEQFF
CDR3nt: TGTGCCAGCAGTTACTTTCTAGCGGGGGGGGACAATGAGCAGTTCTTC

abundance: .
v_gene: TRBV9
j_gene: TRBJ2-7
d_gene: .
CDR3aa: CASSVGQERGYEQYF
CDR3nt: TGTGCCAGCAGCGTAGGACAGGAGAGGGGCTACGAGCAGTACTTC

abundance: .
v_gene: TRBV11-2
j_gene: TRBJ1-3
d_gene: .
CDR3aa: CASSLDPGSGNTIYF
CDR3nt: TGTGCCAGCAGCTTAGATCCGGGTTCTGGAAACACCATATATTTT

abundance: .
v_gene: TRBV18
j_gene: TRBJ2-5
d_gene: .
CDR3aa: CASSPPGDMGETQYF
CDR3nt: TGTGCCAGCTCACCACCGGGGGACATGGGGGAGACCCAGTACTTC

abundance: .
v_gene: TRBV7-2
j_gene: TRBJ1-1
d_gene: .
CDR3aa: CASSMMSGTPSEAFF
CDR3nt: TGTGCCAGCAGCATGATGTCCGGGACGCCATCTGAAGCTTTCTTT

abundance: .
v_gene: TRBV19
j_gene: TRBJ1-6
d_gene: .
CDR3aa: CASRQGGNSPLHF
CDR3nt: TGTGCCAGTAGGCAGGGAGGTAATTCACCCCTCCACTTT

abundance: .
v_gene: TRBV5-8
j_gene: TRBJ1-4
d_gene: TRBD1
CDR3aa: CASSLYSGQGSEKLFF
CDR3nt: TGTGCCAGCAGCTTGTACTCGGGACAGGGAAGTGAAAAACTGTTTTTT

abundance: .
v_gene: TRBV7-6
j_gene: TRBJ2-1
d_gene: TRBD1
CDR3aa: CASRPTGTGVADEQFF
CDR3nt: TGTGCCAGCAGGCCTACCGGGACAGGGGTTGCCGATGAGCAGTTCTTC

abundance: .
v_gene: TRBV27
j_gene: TRBJ1-1
d_gene: TRBD1
CDR3aa: CASSLSFSGGYYTEAFF
CDR3nt: TGTGCCAGCAGTTTATCGTTCTCAGGGGGATATTACACTGAAGCTTTCTTT

abundance: .
v_gene: TRBV6-1
j_gene: TRBJ2-1
d_gene: .
CDR3aa: CASSGALQGQWNEQFF
CDR3nt: TGTGCCAGCAGTGGGGCCCTACAGGGTCAGTGGAATGAGCAGTTCTTC

abundance: .
v_gene: TRBV28
j_gene: TRBJ1-2
d_gene: .
CDR3aa: CASSYRYGYTF
CDR3nt: TGTGCCAGCAGTTACAGATATGGCTACACCTTC

abundance: .
v_gene: TRBV7-2
j_gene: TRBJ1-2
d_gene: .
CDR3aa: CASSQQGVYGYTF
CDR3nt: TGTGCCAGCAGTCAGCAGGGAGTATATGGCTACACCTTC

abundance: .
v_gene: TRBV23-1
j_gene: TRBJ2-3
d_gene: .
CDR3aa: CASSQWPTAGTDTQYF
CDR3nt: TGCGCCAGCAGTCAATGGCCAACTGCTGGCACAGATACGCAGTATTTT

abundance: .
v_gene: TRBV30
j_gene: TRBJ1-1
d_gene: TRBD1
CDR3aa: CAWSWQGGTEAFF
CDR3nt: TGTGCCTGGAGTTGGCAGGGGGGCACTGAAGCTTTCTTT

abundance: .
v_gene: TRBV18
j_gene: TRBJ2-3
d_gene: .
CDR3aa: CASSPKLGSSTDTQYF
CDR3nt: TGTGCCAGCTCACCAAAGCTAGGTTCTAGCACAGATACGCAGTATTTT

abundance: .
v_gene: TRBV6-5
j_gene: TRBJ2-7
d_gene: .
CDR3aa: CASSAGDFMSYEQYF
CDR3nt: TGTGCCAGCAGTGCAGGGGATTTCATGTCCTACGAGCAGTACTTC

abundance: few
v_gene: TRBV20-1
j_gene: TRBJ2-5
d_gene: .
CDR3aa: CSAIGQETQYF
CDR3nt: TGCAGTGCTATAGGCCAAGAGACCCAGTACTTC

abundance: .
v_gene: TRBV29-1
j_gene: TRBJ1-2
d_gene: .
CDR3aa: CSVEWGTRGYGYTF
CDR3nt: TGCAGCGTTGAATGGGGGACCCGTGGCTATGGCTACACCTTC

abundance: .
v_gene: TRBV28
j_gene: TRBJ2-1
d_gene: TRBD2
CDR3aa: CASSPSGGTYNEQFF
CDR3nt: TGTGCCAGCAGTCCTAGCGGGGGGACCTACAATGAGCAGTTCTTC

abundance: once
v_gene: TRBV6-1
j_gene: TRBJ1-2
d_gene: TRBD1
CDR3aa: CASSEKTRDSYPPNYGYTF
CDR3nt: TGTGCCAGCAGTGAAAAGACCCGGGACAGTTACCCGCCGAACTATGGCTACACCTTC

abundance: .
v_gene: TRBV28
j_gene: TRBJ2-1
d_gene: .
CDR3aa: CASMQETTNEQFF
CDR3nt: TGTGCCAGCATGCAGGAGACGACCAATGAGCAGTTCTTC